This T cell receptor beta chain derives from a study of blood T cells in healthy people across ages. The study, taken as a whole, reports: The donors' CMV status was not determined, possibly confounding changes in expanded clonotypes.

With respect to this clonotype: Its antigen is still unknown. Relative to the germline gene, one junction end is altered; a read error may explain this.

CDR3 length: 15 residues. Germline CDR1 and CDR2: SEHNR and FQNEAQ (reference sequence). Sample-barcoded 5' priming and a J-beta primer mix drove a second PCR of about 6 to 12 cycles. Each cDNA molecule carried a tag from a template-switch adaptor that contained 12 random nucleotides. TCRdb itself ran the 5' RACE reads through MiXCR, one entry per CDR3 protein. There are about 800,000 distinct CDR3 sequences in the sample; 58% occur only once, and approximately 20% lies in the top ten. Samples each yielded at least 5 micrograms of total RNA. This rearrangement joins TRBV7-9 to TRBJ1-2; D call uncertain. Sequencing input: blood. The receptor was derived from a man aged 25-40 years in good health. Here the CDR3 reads CASSSPQDGNYGNTF. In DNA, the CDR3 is TGTGCCAGCAGCTCACCCCAGGACGGGAACTATGGCAACACATTC.